There are many counts of the clone carrying this T cell receptor (beta chain). Its cognate antigen is unknown. Unique molecular identifiers were attached to individual cDNA molecules during library preparation. TCRdb re-analysed the RACE reads in MiXCR, keeping a single row per CDR3 protein. The profile shows 35,000 to 45,000 distinct CDR3 sequences, around 11% of them singletons. The data were obtained in a study of human T cells and chemical hapten exposure. Study information: For sensitization, 2% DPC was applied to an approximately 2 cm by approximately 2 cm patch of upper inner arm skin. Per-sample TCR yield variation was attributed mainly to small pooled library volume differences.

The study, taken as a whole, reports: Significantly greater numbers of large CDR3 similarity clusters came from expanded TCRs than from controls.

Time point of the sample: pre-sensitization, week 0. This sample's treatment: therapeutic diphenylcyclopropenone sensitization with weekly scalp DPC. The V end lost 4 bases, the J end lost 9 bases, and 22 bases lay between the germline ends. Per the germline V gene, CDR1 is SGHVS and CDR2 is FNYEAQ. The CDR3 extends over 16 amino acids. The V and J genes are TRBV7-6 and TRBJ2-1; a weak D match, TRBD2 (6 bases). Sequencing was performed on whole blood, taken in connection with sensitization to the hapten diphenylcyclopropenone (DPC). The receptor was isolated from a woman aged 25 to 39 with alopecia areata. Some clones in this sample may be carry-over from other donors' samples. DNA for the CDR3: TGTGCCAGCAGCTCCCTCGGGACTCGAGGGTCGGGTGAGCAGTTCTTC. Translating gives CASSSLGTRGSGEQFF.